This T cell receptor (beta chain) originates from a study of blood T cell repertoires in COVID-19. TCRdb keeps only in-frame clones here, not all; method: immunoSEQ multiplex PCR. The profile shows 95,000 to 150,000 clones, about four fifths of them singletons. The sample taken for sequencing was peripheral blood. The TCR comes from a man aged 80 or over with active or convalescent COVID-19.

The CDR3 DNA reads as TGTGCCAGCAGCACCTCGGGGGGTCTGGGCTACGAGCAGTACTTC. Translation: CASSTSGGLGYEQYF. V usage is TRBV7-6 and J usage is TRBJ2-7; 7 bases match TRBD2. CDR3 length: 15 residues. The ends lost 5 bases at V and 3 bases at J; junction bases unmatched: 10. CDR1 is SGHVS and CDR2 is FNYEAQ in the germline V gene.